The next 15 T cell receptor beta chains were all read from a single sample in a study of blood T cell repertoires in COVID-19. Sequencing was performed with immunoSEQ multiplex PCR; in TCRdb, only in-frame clones are kept and a portion is missing. The table has 60,000 to 80,000 clones, less than 90% seen once. Sequencing was carried out using peripheral blood. These receptors came from a man over 45 with active COVID-19.

The chain links TRBV20-1 to TRBJ2-7; 8 bases fit TRBD2. The CDR3 length is 14 residues. Per the germline V gene, CDR1 is DFQATT and CDR2 is SNEGSKA (reference sequence). V lost 3 bases to trimming and J lost 0 bases; unmatched junction nucleotides: 4. CDR3 loop: CSASGSGTSYEQYF. CDR3 nucleotides: TGCAGTGCTAGTGGTAGCGGGACCTCCTACGAGCAGTACTTC.

The chain uses TRBV6-5 and TRBJ2-5; D possibly corresponds to TRBD1 (7 bases). The V end lost 7 bases, the J end lost 5 bases, and 14 bases lay between the germline ends. Germline-derived CDR1 and CDR2 are MNHEY and SVGAGI. The CDR3 is made up of 13 amino acids. The CDR3 region is CASTPGGSETQYF. The CDR3 DNA follows: TGTGCCAGCACCCCAGGGGGGTCGGAGACCCAGTACTTC.

This chain connects TRBV7-8 to TRBJ1-2; 7 positions match TRBD1. CDR3 length: 12 amino acids. Looked up from germline, CDR1 is SGHVS and CDR2 is FQNEAQ. The CDR3 sequence: CSTETGRGGYTF. DNA of the CDR3: TGTTCGACTGAGACAGGGCGGGGTGGCTACACCTTC.

This chain's CDR3 is CASSRTSGGATGELFF. CDR3 DNA: TGTGCCAGCAGCCGCACTAGCGGGGGGGCCACCGGGGAGCTGTTTTTT. The V call is TRBV7-2, the J call TRBJ2-2; 13 bases align to TRBD2. V gave up 5 bases and J gave up 4 bases; unmatched junction bases: 4. The CDR3 length is 16 residues. CDR1 SGHTA and CDR2 FQGNSA come from the germline V gene.

CDR3 region: CASSRDRWGEKLFF. CDR3 nucleotide sequence: TGTGCCAGCAGCCGAGACAGGTGGGGTGAAAAACTGTTTTTT. The chain combines TRBV7-9 with TRBJ1-4, with D perhaps TRBD1 (6 bases). CDR3 length equals 14 residues. Germline CDR1 SEHNR, CDR2 FQNEAQ (reference sequence). V was trimmed by 5 bases and J by 7 bases, leaving 14 bases between them.

The chain uses TRBV9 and TRBJ2-2, with a tentative D call TRBD2 (5 bases). From germline, CDR1 is SGDLS and CDR2 YYNGEE. The CDR3 totals 13 residues. V was shortened by 0 bases and J by 5 bases, with 5 bases between the two germline ends. This chain's CDR3 is CASSVAGTGELFF. The CDR3 DNA follows: TGTGCCAGCAGCGTAGCGGGGACCGGGGAGCTGTTTTTT.

This chain uses TRBV6-5 with TRBJ2-1; D is perhaps TRBD2 (5 bases). The CDR3 spans 15 residues. Trimming removed 2 bases from V and 4 bases from J, with 12 bases in between. Germline values: CDR1 MNHEY, CDR2 SVGAGI. Here the CDR3 reads CASSYRVGEYNEQFF. In DNA, the CDR3 is TGTGCCAGCAGTTACAGGGTTGGGGAGTACAATGAGCAGTTCTTC.

The chain is built from TRBV5-5 and TRBJ1-1; possibly TRBD1 for D (5 bases). The CDR3 extends over 15 amino acids. V shed 4 bases and J shed 7 bases, with 20 bases lying between them. The germline V gene encodes CDR1 SGHKS and CDR2 YYEKEE (reference sequence). CDR3 residues: CASSAGTSWGGEAFF. CDR3 DNA sequence: TGTGCCAGCAGCGCCGGGACCTCCTGGGGGGGTGAAGCTTTCTTT.

In its sample, this clone was seen once. The rearrangement uses TRBV7-2 and TRBJ1-2; 7 bases align to TRBD1. Germline CDR1 and CDR2: SGHTA and FQGNSA. The CDR3 has 13 residues. The ends lost 3 bases at V and 13 bases at J; junction bases unmatched: 11. The CDR3 sequence: CASSFLGTDASTF. CDR3 bases: TGTGCCAGCAGCTTCCTGGGGACAGACGCCTCCACCTTC. Based on the CDR3 plus reference TRBV7-2 and TRBJ1-2, the full variable domain is GAGVSQSPSNKVTEKGKDVELRCDPISGHTALYWYRQSLGQGLEFLIYFQGNSAPDKSGLPSDRFSAERTGGSVSTLTIQRTQQEDSAVYLCASSFLGTDASTFGSGTRLTVV.

The chain uses TRBV9 and TRBJ2-3; 9 bases are shared with TRBD2. With 0 bases clipped from V and 0 bases from J, the junction kept 5 bases outside the gene matches. The CDR3 is 17 residues long. The germline V gene has CDR1 SGDLS and CDR2 YYNGEE. CDR3 amino acids: CASSVEGSGGSTDTQYF. In nucleotides, the CDR3 is TGTGCCAGCAGCGTAGAAGGCAGCGGGGGGAGCACAGATACGCAGTATTTT.

The chain carries TRBV12-3 or TRBV12-4 and TRBJ2-7; tentatively, D is TRBD1 (7 bases). The CDR3 extends over 13 amino acids. Trimming pared 4 bases from V and 6 bases from J, leaving 13 bases between. In DNA form, the CDR3 reads TGTGCCAGCAGTTCAGGGGGGCGCACCGAGCAGTACTTC. This encodes CASSSGGRTEQYF.

The chain has TRBV21-1 and TRBJ2-5; the table gives TRBD2 as D, unverified against the DNA. TRBV21-1 is reported as a pseudogene. This CDR3 region has 16 residues. In DNA, the CDR3 is TGTGCCAGCACCCCCCAGACTAGCGGGGAAGGGGAGACCCAGTACTTC. Residues: CASTPQTSGEGETQYF.

The chain carries TRBV2 and TRBJ2-7; tentatively, D is TRBD2 (7 bases). CDR1 and CDR2 (germline): SNHLY, FYNNEI. V lost 6 bases to trimming and J lost 0 bases, with 15 bases between them. CDR3 size: 15 residues. Here the CDR3 reads CASRIGGVSSYEQYF. The CDR3, as DNA: TGTGCCAGCAGAATAGGGGGGGTAAGCTCCTACGAGCAGTACTTC.

The chain combines TRBV5-1 with TRBJ2-7; D is perhaps TRBD2 (6 bases). The CDR3 runs 16 residues. From germline, CDR1 is SGHRS and CDR2 YFSETQ. V was trimmed by 4 bases and J by 6 bases, leaving 23 bases between them. CDR3 sequence: CASSPSTPAGRVEQYF. In nucleotides, the CDR3 is TGCGCCAGCAGCCCATCGACACCAGCCGGGAGAGTCGAGCAGTACTTC.

The chain has TRBV27 and TRBJ2-1; tentative D call: TRBD2 (5 bases). CDR1 is MNHEY, CDR2 SMNVEV, per germline (reference sequence). V lost 1 base and J lost 3, with 16 bases in between. CDR3 length: 17 residues. The CDR3 loop reads CASSLFSRDLVYNEQFF. The CDR3 nucleotides are TGTGCCAGCAGTTTATTCTCCCGGGATTTGGTCTACAATGAGCAGTTCTTC.